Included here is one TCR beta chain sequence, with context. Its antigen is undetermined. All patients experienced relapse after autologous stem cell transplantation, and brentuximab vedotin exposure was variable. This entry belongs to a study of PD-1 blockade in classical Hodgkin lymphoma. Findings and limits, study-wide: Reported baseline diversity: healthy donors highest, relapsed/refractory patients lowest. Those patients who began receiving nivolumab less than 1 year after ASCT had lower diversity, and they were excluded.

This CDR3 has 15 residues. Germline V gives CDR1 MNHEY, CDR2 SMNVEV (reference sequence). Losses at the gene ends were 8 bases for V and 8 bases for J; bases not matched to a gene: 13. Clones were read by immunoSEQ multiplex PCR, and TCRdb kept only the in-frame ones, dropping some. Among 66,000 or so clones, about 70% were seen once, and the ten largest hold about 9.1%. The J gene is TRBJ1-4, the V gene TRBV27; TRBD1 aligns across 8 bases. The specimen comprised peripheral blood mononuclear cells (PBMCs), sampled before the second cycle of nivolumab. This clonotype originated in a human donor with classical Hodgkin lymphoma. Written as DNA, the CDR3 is TGTGCCAGCGCCTCAGGGGGCCCGGGCGTGGAAAAACTGTTTTTT. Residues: CASASGGPGVEKLFF. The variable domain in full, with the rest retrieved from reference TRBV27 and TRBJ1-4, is EAQVTQNPRYLITVTGKKLTVTCSQNMNHEYMSWYRQDPGLGLRQIYYSMNVEVTDKGDVPEGYKVSRKEKRNFPLILESPSPNQTSLYFCASASGGPGVEKLFFGSGTQLSVL.